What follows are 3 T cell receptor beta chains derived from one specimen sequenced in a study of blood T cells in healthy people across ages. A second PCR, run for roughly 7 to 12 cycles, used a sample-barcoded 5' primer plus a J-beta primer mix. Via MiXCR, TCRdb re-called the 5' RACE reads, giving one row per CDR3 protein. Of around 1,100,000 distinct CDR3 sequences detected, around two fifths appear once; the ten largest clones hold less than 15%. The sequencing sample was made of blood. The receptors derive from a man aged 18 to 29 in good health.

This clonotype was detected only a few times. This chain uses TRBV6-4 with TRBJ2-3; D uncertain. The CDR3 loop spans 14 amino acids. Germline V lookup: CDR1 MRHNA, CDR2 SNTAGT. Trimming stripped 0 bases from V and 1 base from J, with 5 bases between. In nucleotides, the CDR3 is TGTGCCAGCAGTGACTCCCCCCGCACAGATACGCAGTATTTT. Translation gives CASSDSPRTDTQYF.

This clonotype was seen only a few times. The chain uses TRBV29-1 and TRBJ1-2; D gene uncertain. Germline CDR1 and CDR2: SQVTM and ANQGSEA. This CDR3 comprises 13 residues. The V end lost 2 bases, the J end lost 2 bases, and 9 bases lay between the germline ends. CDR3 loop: CSVESLGNYGYTF. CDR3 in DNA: TGCAGCGTTGAATCGTTAGGGAACTATGGCTACACCTTC.

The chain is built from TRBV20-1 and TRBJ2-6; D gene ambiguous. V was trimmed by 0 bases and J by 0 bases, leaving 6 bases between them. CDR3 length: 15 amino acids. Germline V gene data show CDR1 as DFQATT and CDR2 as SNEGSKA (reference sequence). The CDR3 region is CSARDRDSGANVLTF. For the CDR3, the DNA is TGCAGTGCTAGAGATCGCGACTCTGGGGCCAACGTCCTGACTTTC.